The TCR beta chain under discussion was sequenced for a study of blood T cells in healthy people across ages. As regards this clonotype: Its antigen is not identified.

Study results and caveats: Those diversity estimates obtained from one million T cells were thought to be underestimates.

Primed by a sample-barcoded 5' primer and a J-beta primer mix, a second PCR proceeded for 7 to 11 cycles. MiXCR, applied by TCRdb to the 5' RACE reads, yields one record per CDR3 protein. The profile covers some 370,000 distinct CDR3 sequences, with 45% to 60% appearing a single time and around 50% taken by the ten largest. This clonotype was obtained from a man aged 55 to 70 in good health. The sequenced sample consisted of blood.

The CDR3 here is CASSQETISGGSNYGYTF. The CDR3 coding sequence is TGTGCCAGCAGCCAAGAGACCATTTCAGGGGGATCTAACTATGGCTACACCTTC. This chain uses TRBV4-2 with TRBJ1-2; 7 nucleotides line up with TRBD1. The CDR3 consists of 18 residues. V shed 0 bases, J shed 0 bases, and the junction held 10 bases outside the gene matches. Germline V gene sequence: CDR1 LGHNA, CDR2 YNFKEQ.